The 23 T cell receptor beta chains below were found in one sample sequenced in a study of cytomegalovirus exposure and HLA in healthy donors. The PCR contained 60 Vbeta and 13 Jbeta primers. Using immunoSEQ multiplex PCR, the repertoire was profiled, and TCRdb retains in-frame clones only, with some absent. In the table there are 150,000 to 200,000 clones, about 80% of which are singletons. Sequencing was done on a sample of PBMCs. These TCRs come from a woman between 50 and 59 years old in good health and CMV-seronegative.

Concerning this clone: Its ends do not fully match the called genes, so a read error is possible. This specimen includes other DNA sequences encoding the same CDR3. V is TRBV4-3 and J is TRBJ1-6; D gene uncertain. Germline V CDR1 and CDR2: LGHNA, YSLEER. CDR3 length equals 14 residues. The CDR3 is CASSQDGVNSPLHF. The CDR3 DNA reads as TGCGCCAGCAGCCAAGATGGAGTTAATTCCCCCCTCCACTTT.

The V gene is TRBV7-2, the J gene TRBJ2-7; 10 bases map to TRBD1. Germline loops: CDR1 SGHTA, CDR2 FQGNSA. The CDR3 contains 16 residues. Trimming removed 4 bases from V and 2 bases from J; junction bases left unmatched: 8. CDR3: CASSSFMGTGAYEQYF. CDR3 DNA: TGTGCCAGCAGCTCGTTTATGGGGACAGGGGCCTACGAGCAGTACTTC.

This chain connects TRBV27 to TRBJ1-2; 8 bases agree with TRBD1. The J segment lost 1 base and the V segment lost 6 bases, leaving 1 base of the junction unmatched. CDR1 and CDR2 (germline): MNHEY, SMNVEV (reference sequence). The CDR3 covers 13 residues. The CDR3 region is CASSGQGNYGYTF. CDR3 nucleotide sequence: TGTGCCAGCAGCGGACAGGGTAACTATGGCTACACCTTC.

This sequence joins TRBV15 and TRBJ1-4; D ambiguous. Germline V gives CDR1 LNHNV, CDR2 YYDKDF (reference sequence). V lost 0 bases, J lost 8 bases, and 13 bases lay in between. This CDR3 contains 15 residues. CDR3 region: CATSRDPGLREKLFF. The CDR3 DNA sequence: TGTGCCACCAGCAGAGATCCGGGGTTGAGAGAAAAACTGTTTTTT.

The rearrangement uses TRBV28 and TRBJ1-2; D gene uncertain. This CDR3 comprises 12 residues. Trimming took off 11 bases at V and 5 bases at J, with 15 bases between the two ends. CDR1 is MDHEN, CDR2 SYDVKM, per germline. The CDR3 coding sequence is TGTGCCTGCGCCCGAGCTTCTTATGGCTACACCTTC. Translation: CACARASYGYTF.

The chain uses TRBV18 and TRBJ1-5; no definite D call. This CDR3 region has 14 residues. V was pared by 3 bases and J by 4 bases, with 10 bases between. Germline CDR1 and CDR2: KGHSH and LQKENI. DNA of the CDR3: TGTGCCAGCTCACCCCTGGCAGAAAATCAGCCCCAGCATTTT. Translation: CASSPLAENQPQHF.

The gene calls are TRBV18 and TRBJ1-1; D gene uncertain. The CDR3 has 14 residues. Looked up from germline, CDR1 is KGHSH and CDR2 is LQKENI. Trimming took off 0 bases at V and 1 base at J, with 6 bases between the two ends. The chain's CDR3 is CASSPPRGNTEAFF. CDR3 sequence (DNA): TGTGCCAGCTCACCACCCCGGGGGAACACTGAAGCTTTCTTT. Full variable domain (outside the CDR3, taken from reference TRBV18 and TRBJ1-1): NAGVMQNPRHLVRRRGQEARLRCSPMKGHSHVYWYRQLPEEGLKFMVYLQKENIIDESGMPKERFSAEFPKEGPSILRIQQVVRGDSAAYFCASSPPRGNTEAFFGQGTRLTVV.

This clone was seen a single time. This chain connects TRBV28 to TRBJ1-5; D is uncertain. V was pared by 6 bases and J by 6 bases, with 9 bases between. Germline V gene lookup returns CDR1 MDHEN and CDR2 SYDVKM. The CDR3 runs to 12 residues. The CDR3 sequence is CASRPGSQPQHF. CDR3 nucleotide sequence: TGTGCCAGCAGGCCGGGGAGTCAGCCCCAGCATTTT.

The CDR3 sequence: CASSYMEDRGTQHF. The CDR3 nucleotides read TGTGCCAGCAGTTACATGGAGGACAGGGGGACCCAGCATTTT. V gene TRBV6-6 combines with J gene TRBJ1-5; the match to TRBD1 covers 10 bases. Looked up from germline, CDR1 is MNHNY and CDR2 is SVGAGI (reference sequence). The CDR3 has 14 residues. V dropped 2 bases and J dropped 11; count of bases not matched to a gene: 6.

This chain joins TRBV6-1 and TRBJ2-3, with D tentatively TRBD2 (5 bases). The CDR3 consists of 16 residues. CDR1 and CDR2 from the germline V gene are MNHNS and SASEGT. With 2 bases removed from V and 4 bases from J, the gap between germline ends came to 16 bases. The CDR3 DNA reads TGTGCCAGCAGTGAAATCGCGGGCCCAGTGGCAGATACGCAGTATTTT. Protein sequence: CASSEIAGPVADTQYF.

This clone was detected once. This chain uses TRBV5-6 with TRBJ2-1, with TRBD2 as a possible D gene (6 bases). V gave up 1 base and J gave up 8 bases, with 16 bases separating them. This CDR3 contains 15 residues. Germline loops: CDR1 SGHDT, CDR2 YYEEEE. CDR3 protein: CASSLRGLPGDEQFF. In nucleotides, the CDR3 is TGTGCCAGCAGCTTGCGGGGACTCCCCGGAGATGAGCAGTTCTTC.

This chain joins TRBV7-2 and TRBJ1-6, with TRBD1 identical over 8 bases. The junction had 9 bases not matched to a gene; V was cut back by 1 base and J by 13 bases. The CDR3 has 15 residues. CDR1 is SGHTA, CDR2 FQGNSA, per germline. CDR3 DNA: TGTGCCAGCAGCTTAGGAGGACAGGGAGGAGCTCCCCTCCACTTT. Its protein is CASSLGGQGGAPLHF.

This chain links TRBV28 with TRBJ1-5, with D uncertain. V lost 3 bases, J lost 0 bases, and 21 bases lay in between. Germline CDR1 and CDR2: MDHEN and SYDVKM. CDR3 size: 19 residues. CDR3 coding DNA: TGTGCCAGCAGTTTCCAGAAAACTCAGGTGCGATATAGCAATCAGCCCCAGCATTTT. It yields the protein CASSFQKTQVRYSNQPQHF.

The chain joins TRBV28 to TRBJ2-7; 9 nucleotides align to TRBD1. Germline CDR1 MDHEN, CDR2 SYDVKM. J was trimmed by 2 bases and V by 6 bases; bases with no gene match: 2. The CDR3 loop spans 13 amino acids. CDR3 amino acids: CASRWTGAYEQYF. The CDR3 DNA reads TGTGCCAGCAGATGGACAGGGGCCTACGAGCAGTACTTC.

The CDR3 DNA reads as TGCAGCGTTGAAGCAGTCACAGATACGCAGTATTTT. The encoded protein is CSVEAVTDTQYF. The chain carries TRBV29-1 and TRBJ2-3; D call uncertain. V was trimmed by 1 base and J by 2 bases, leaving 4 bases between them. The CDR3 loop spans 12 amino acids. Germline loops: CDR1 SQVTM, CDR2 ANQGSEA.

Points on this clone: A read error may be the cause here, since a much bigger clone is one base away. The CDR3 nucleotides read TGTGCCAGCAGTAGGGACAGGGTGAGCACTGAAGCTTTCTTT. Protein: CASSRDRVSTEAFF. V and J are TRBV6-5 and TRBJ1-1, with TRBD1 matching 9 bases. This CDR3 has 14 amino acids. Germline trimming cut 5 bases from V and 4 bases from J; bases unmatched to any gene: 5. Germline V CDR1 and CDR2: MNHEY, SVGAGI.

The rearrangement links TRBV6-1 to TRBJ2-7, with D possibly TRBD1 on 8 matching bases. Germline CDR1 is MNHNS and CDR2 is SASEGT. The CDR3 sequence is 16 residues long. V was cut by 3 bases and J by 0 bases, with 15 bases left in between. The CDR3 reads CASSDERDRRSYEQYF. CDR3 DNA sequence: TGTGCCAGCAGTGATGAGCGGGACAGGCGCTCCTACGAGCAGTACTTC.

The J gene is TRBJ1-5, the V gene TRBV27; D is possibly TRBD1 (6 bases). CDR1 MNHEY and CDR2 SMNVEV come from the germline V gene (reference sequence). V was cut by 10 bases and J by 0 bases, with 19 bases left in between. The length of the CDR3 is 16 residues. The CDR3 loop reads CATRPRGSYSNQPQHF. The DNA of the CDR3 is TGTGCCACCAGACCGAGGGGGTCTTATAGCAATCAGCCCCAGCATTTT.

The chain uses TRBV10-3 and TRBJ2-5; 9 bases fit TRBD1. Judging by the DNA end, TRBJ2-7 fits better; the J call may be wrong. CDR1 and CDR2 (germline): ENHRY, SYGVKD. The CDR3 extends over 14 amino acids. The CDR3 is CAISAGQGYYEQYF. As DNA, the CDR3 is TGTGCCATCAGTGCGGGACAGGGATACTACGAGCAGTACTTC.

The V and J genes are TRBV14 and TRBJ2-1; TRBD2 agrees at 8 bases. The J segment lost 10 bases and the V segment lost 4 bases, leaving 9 bases of the junction unmatched. The CDR3 length is 14 residues. Looked up from germline, CDR1 is SGHDN and CDR2 is FVKESK. The CDR3 reads CASSRSGTRLEQFF. In DNA, the CDR3 is TGTGCCAGCAGCCGGTCCGGGACTAGGTTAGAGCAGTTCTTC. Full variable domain (remainder filled in from reference TRBV14 and TRBJ2-1): EAGVTQFPSHSVIEKGQTVTLRCDPISGHDNLYWYRRVMGKEIKFLLHFVKESKQDESGMPNNRFLAERTGGTYSTLKVQPAELEDSGVYFCASSRSGTRLEQFFGPGTRLTVL.

J is TRBJ1-1 and V is TRBV5-1, with D possibly being TRBD1 (5 bases). Trimming removed 4 bases at V and 5 bases at J, with 18 bases between. CDR1 and CDR2 from the germline V gene are SGHRS and YFSETQ. The CDR3 is made up of 15 amino acids. CDR3 region: CASSPKAGMETEAFF. CDR3 nucleotides: TGCGCCAGCAGCCCTAAGGCAGGGATGGAGACTGAAGCTTTCTTT.

This chain uses TRBV7-9 with TRBJ1-1; 8 nucleotides match TRBD1. The CDR3 spans 18 residues. V lost 2 bases, J lost 4 bases, and 15 bases stayed unmatched. CDR1 SEHNR and CDR2 FQNEAQ come from the germline V gene (reference sequence). The CDR3 nucleotides read TGTGCCAGCAGCTTACCTAGGACAGGGATATCGCTGCGCACTGAAGCTTTCTTT. The encoded protein is CASSLPRTGISLRTEAFF.

A single count supports this clone. This chain uses TRBV30 with TRBJ2-1, with D hard to call. The CDR3 has 13 amino acids. In germline, CDR1 is GTSNPN, CDR2 SVGIG (reference sequence). Trimming removed 3 bases from V and 0 bases from J, with 6 bases in between. The CDR3 region has the DNA TGTGCCTGGAGGGCAGACTCCTACAATGAGCAGTTCTTC. Translating gives CAWRADSYNEQFF.